A selection of T cell receptor beta chains follows, all from one sample in a study of graft-versus-host responses after intestinal transplantation. The data were produced by immunoSEQ multiplex PCR, yet TCRdb's version contains in-frame clones alone and is incomplete. The sample contains 70,000 or so clones, under 90% of which appear only once. Their antigens are not known. Sequenced material: unstimulated CD4+ T cells sorted from spleen or lymph node cells, taken before transplant. The origin of the receptors is a human donor who was the organ donor for an intestinal transplant. CDR3s include the opening cysteine and the closing phenylalanine or tryptophan. Clone size is not always given. Where it is, it says once, few, many or a class for expanded clones.

TRBJ2-1 TRBV7-3 NA CASSPRGDSYNEQFF
TRBJ2-1 TRBV18 NA CASSLVHEQFF
TRBJ1-5 TRBV19 NA CASSTDSNQPQHF
TRBJ2-3 TRBV5-6 NA CASSLGQTSTDTQYF
TRBJ1-6 TRBV28 NA CASSSATGGGSPLHF
TRBJ1-3 TRBV5-6 NA CASSFRRSSGNTIYF
TRBJ1-1 TRBV19 NA CASSTRRDTEAFF
TRBJ1-2 TRBV5-5 NA CASSLHLIRQGMAYGYTF
TRBJ1-2 TRBV2 NA CASSEGGYGYTF
TRBJ2-5 TRBV7-6 NA CASSSLAGIQETQYF
TRBJ1-2 TRBV6-5 once CASSYSRAGGGYTF
TRBJ1-6 TRBV5-6 NA CASSAGTGNSPLHF
TRBJ2-3 TRBV5-1 once CASSFGTTSTDTQYF
TRBJ1-1 TRBV18 once CASSPGTHEAFF
TRBJ2-1 TRBV28 few CASSLIAGGQNEQFF
TRBJ2-4 TRBV19 NA CASRAGGGNIQYF
TRBJ2-2 TRBV9 NA CASSGTLRDGELFF
TRBJ2-5 TRBV25-1 NA CASTEDRGNQETQYF
TRBJ2-5 TRBV11-2 NA CASSLRPDRVGETQYF
TRBJ1-2 TRBV6-1 NA CASRDRQGANYGYTF
TRBJ1-2 TRBV21-1 NA CASSRTGFGYTF
TRBJ1-5 TRBV30 NA CAWSQTGGSQHF
TRBJ1-3 TRBV11-2 NA CASSLDRSPGNTIYF
TRBJ2-2 TRBV7-9 NA CASSRGSGELFF
TRBJ2-5 TRBV5-4 NA CASSSPLGRAQETQYF
TRBJ1-5 TRBV9 NA CASSGGQGNLVGNQPQHF
TRBJ2-1 TRBV5-8 NA CASSRRGWDNEQFF